What follows is one T cell receptor beta chain and its context. Its antigen is not known. Each of the donors was a healthy adult who was HIV-negative and had not had a recent acute infection or vaccination. In unsorted samples, genomic DNA was obtained using roughly 99 million PBMCs. The trim removed 0 bases at V and 9 bases at J, leaving 12 bases unmatched. Germline V gene data show CDR1 as SEHNR and CDR2 as FQNEAQ (reference sequence). The CDR3 is 17 amino acids. This record comes from a study of shared clonotypes between healthy human individuals. Across the study: The composition of the donors was two women and a few men aged 18 to 49. Study-wide findings and caveats: Investigators expected sequencing depth to affect clonotype sharing among donors.

TCRdb keeps only in-frame clones here, not all; method: immunoSEQ multiplex PCR. This table holds over 400,000 clones, about 85% found once. The TCR comes from a woman in her thirties or forties in good health. Some clones in this sample may be carry-over from other donors' samples. Material: PBMCs. The chain has TRBV7-9 and TRBJ2-1, with 9 bases identical to TRBD1. The chain's CDR3 is CASSLAKPGQGRLEQFF. CDR3 DNA: TGTGCCAGCAGCTTAGCAAAACCAGGACAGGGGCGACTTGAGCAGTTCTTC.